The 23 T cell receptor beta chains below all came from one sample that was sequenced in a study of shared clonotypes between healthy human individuals. Libraries were prepared by immunoSEQ multiplex PCR; TCRdb keeps only in-frame clonotypes and omits some of them. The top ten clones hold about 1.8% of a sample with hundreds of thousands of clones, approximately 73% of them seen once. Specimen: memory CD4+ T cells sorted from blood. The subset denotes: CD45RA-negative fraction. The receptors were gathered from a woman aged 25-40 years in good health.

The chain carries TRBV11-2 and TRBJ2-7, with D uncertain. The CDR3 is made up of 12 amino acids. With 1 base removed from V and 4 bases from J, the gap between germline ends came to 5 bases. Germline-derived CDR1 and CDR2 are SGHAT and FQNNGV. CDR3 sequence reads: CASSLALYEQYF. CDR3 nucleotides: TGTGCCAGCAGCTTAGCCCTTTACGAGCAGTACTTC. The full variable domain, with the rest looked up from reference TRBV11-2 and TRBJ2-7, is EAGVAQSPRYKIIEKRQSVAFWCNPISGHATLYWYQQILGQGPKLLIQFQNNGVVDDSQLPKDRFSAERLKGVDSTLKIQPAKLEDSAVYLCASSLALYEQYFGPGTRLTVT.

As regards this clone: Within the sample, other DNA sequences also encode this same CDR3. The chain joins TRBV19 to TRBJ2-1; D is unclear. V dropped 2 bases and J dropped 1 base, with 3 bases sitting between them. CDR1 is LNHDA, CDR2 SQIVND, per germline (reference sequence). The CDR3 runs to 13 residues. In DNA, the CDR3 is TGTGCCAGTAGTATATCTTCCTACAATGAGCAGTTCTTC. This sequence encodes CASSISSYNEQFF.

V is TRBV7-6 and J is TRBJ2-2, with 8 bases that match TRBD2. Looked up from germline, CDR1 is SGHVS and CDR2 is FNYEAQ. J was trimmed by 5 bases and V by 5 bases; bases with no gene match: 7. There are 15 residues in the CDR3. In DNA, the CDR3 is TGTGCCAGCAGCCCCGGGGGGGCGTATACCGGGGAGCTGTTTTTT. It yields the protein CASSPGGAYTGELFF.

The J gene is TRBJ1-4, the V gene TRBV10-1, with D unclear. The CDR3 sequence is 14 residues long. CDR1 WNHNN and CDR2 SYGVQD come from the germline V gene (reference sequence). Trimming took off 0 bases at V and 5 bases at J, with 7 bases between the two ends. CDR3 nucleotide sequence: TGCGCCAGCAGTGAGTCCAGAGGGAATGAAAAACTGTTTTTT. It specifies CASSESRGNEKLFF.

This clone was seen only a few times. The chain carries TRBV11-3 and TRBJ2-1, with 12 bases that match TRBD2. Germline-derived CDR1 and CDR2 are SGHNT and YENEEA. The CDR3 length is 15 residues. Trimming removed 5 bases from V and 9 bases from J; junction bases left unmatched: 8. This CDR3 reads CASSLSSGRAPEQFF. The CDR3 DNA follows: TGTGCCAGCAGCCTTTCTAGCGGGAGGGCCCCTGAGCAGTTCTTC.

This clone was found once. This sequence joins TRBV5-4 and TRBJ1-1; maybe TRBD1 (6 bases). V gave up 4 bases and J gave up 4 bases, with 11 bases separating them. The CDR3 length is 13 residues. CDR1 is SGHNT, CDR2 YYREEE, per germline (reference sequence). The CDR3 DNA reads as TGTGCCAGCAGCCCTACAGGGCGCACTGAAGCTTTCTTT. Translating it yields CASSPTGRTEAFF.

The CDR3 region is CASSFTVQTEAFF. The CDR3 DNA reads TGTGCCAGCAGTTTCACCGTCCAGACTGAAGCTTTCTTT. J is TRBJ1-1 and V is TRBV6-5; the D is unclear. V was pared by 4 bases and J by 5 bases, with 11 bases between. The CDR3 is 13 amino acids. CDR1 is MNHEY, CDR2 SVGAGI, per germline.

This clone came up a few times. The chain employs TRBV30 and TRBJ1-1; no reliable D call. Germline-derived CDR1 and CDR2 are GTSNPN and SVGIG (reference sequence). This CDR3 has 14 amino acids. V was clipped by 2 bases and J by 0 bases, with 10 bases between them. CDR3 sequence: CAWSIFTLNTEAFF. For the CDR3, the DNA is TGTGCCTGGAGTATCTTCACCTTGAACACTGAAGCTTTCTTT.

The genes are TRBV2 and TRBJ1-2, with D possibly being TRBD1 (6 bases). The CDR3 runs 15 residues. Germline assignment: CDR1 SNHLY and CDR2 FYNNEI. Between the trimmed V and J ends, which lost 9 bases and 6 bases, there was a span of 23 bases. CDR3 protein: CARRAWRRGGDGYTF. The CDR3 DNA sequence: TGTGCCAGAAGAGCATGGAGACGAGGGGGAGATGGCTACACCTTC.

CDR3 amino acids: CASINTPSFYGYTF. The CDR3 DNA reads TGTGCCAGCATAAACACCCCATCGTTCTATGGCTACACCTTC. The rearrangement joins TRBV28 to TRBJ1-2; D remains unclear. The CDR3 is 14 amino acids. The germline V gene encodes CDR1 MDHEN and CDR2 SYDVKM. V dropped 7 bases and J dropped 4 bases, with 16 bases sitting between them.

This sequence joins TRBV11-2 and TRBJ1-1; no reliable D call. CDR1 is SGHAT and CDR2 is FQNNGV in the germline V gene. V was shortened by 5 bases and J by 2 bases, with 12 bases between the two germline ends. This CDR3 is built from 14 residues. The CDR3 spells CASSPWTVNTEAFF. CDR3 in DNA: TGTGCCAGCAGCCCCTGGACGGTAAACACTGAAGCTTTCTTT.

This clone was detected ten times or more. The V gene is TRBV5-4, the J gene TRBJ1-2; D is possibly TRBD1 (5 bases). Trimming left V 2 bases short and J 2 bases short, with 13 bases between. Germline CDR1 reads SGHNT; CDR2 reads YYREEE (reference sequence). This CDR3 has 15 amino acids. This chain's CDR3 is CASSFEPDRNYGYTF. The CDR3 coding sequence is TGTGCCAGCAGCTTTGAGCCCGACAGAAACTATGGCTACACCTTC. Complete variable domain (other parts from reference TRBV5-4 and TRBJ1-2): ETGVTQSPTHLIKTRGQQVTLRCSSQSGHNTVSWYQQALGQGPQFIFQYYREEENGRGNFPPRFSGLQFPNYSSELNVNALELDDSALYLCASSFEPDRNYGYTFGSGTRLTVV.

This clone was seen only once. The chain has TRBV25-1 and TRBJ2-7; 8 nucleotides agree with TRBD1. CDR3 length equals 17 residues. CDR1 is MGHDK, CDR2 SYGVNS, per germline. The ends lost 3 bases at V and 2 bases at J; junction bases unmatched: 12. The CDR3 sequence is CASSDATGQELTYEQYF. CDR3 DNA sequence: TGTGCCAGCAGTGACGCAACGGGACAGGAGCTAACCTACGAGCAGTACTTC.

V usage is TRBV19 and J usage is TRBJ1-1, with TRBD1 matching 7 bases. V lost 9 bases to trimming and J lost 4 bases; unmatched junction nucleotides: 11. Germline-derived CDR1 and CDR2 are LNHDA and SQIVND (reference sequence). CDR3 length: 14 residues. CDR3: CASRERAGGTEAFF. CDR3 DNA: TGTGCCAGCAGAGAACGGGCAGGGGGCACTGAAGCTTTCTTT.

The rearrangement uses TRBV2 and TRBJ2-5; D gene uncertain. The CDR3 spans 13 residues. V was pared by 7 bases and J by 1 base, with 10 bases between. The germline V gene encodes CDR1 SNHLY and CDR2 FYNNEI. In DNA form, the CDR3 reads TGTGCCAGCAAAGCGTGGGCCCAAGAGACCCAGTACTTC. It specifies CASKAWAQETQYF.

The V gene is TRBV5-1, the J gene TRBJ2-3; TRBD2 matches at 10 bases. With 4 bases clipped from V and 0 bases from J, the junction kept 5 bases outside the gene matches. CDR1 is SGHRS, CDR2 YFSETQ, per germline. The CDR3 has 16 residues. CDR3 in DNA: TGCGCCAGCAGCGGACCGGGACTAGCGAGCACAGATACGCAGTATTTT. This gives the protein CASSGPGLASTDTQYF.

The CDR3 DNA is TGTGCCACTATAAGTCCCCTGGGGGGCGATCAGCCCCAGCATTTT. Protein product: CATISPLGGDQPQHF. V usage is TRBV28 and J usage is TRBJ1-5; D perhaps matches TRBD1 (6 bases). Trimming pared 10 bases from V and 5 bases from J, leaving 21 bases between. CDR1 and CDR2 from the germline V gene are MDHEN and SYDVKM. The CDR3 spans 15 residues.

The chain combines TRBV2 with TRBJ2-7; 8 bases map to TRBD1. Trimming at V came to 1 base and at J to 9 bases, leaving 11 bases not matched to a gene. The CDR3 spans 15 residues. Germline V gene sequence: CDR1 SNHLY, CDR2 FYNNEI. The CDR3 DNA is TGTGCCAGCAGTGAAGGGACAGGGACTCCGGGCGGGCAGTACTTC. This sequence encodes CASSEGTGTPGGQYF.

This chain links TRBV5-4 with TRBJ1-1; 7 bases line up with TRBD1. Germline V gives CDR1 SGHNT, CDR2 YYREEE (reference sequence). The CDR3 consists of 14 residues. Losses at the gene ends were 4 bases for V and 1 base for J; bases not matched to a gene: 4. CDR3 sequence: CASSRGQTNTEAFF. The CDR3 DNA reads as TGTGCCAGCAGCCGGGGACAGACGAACACTGAAGCTTTCTTT.

This chain connects TRBV10-2 to TRBJ1-5, with D maybe TRBD1 (6 bases). Trimming cost V 7 bases and J 6 bases, with 13 bases left between them. The V gene's germline CDR1 is WSHSY and CDR2 SAAADI. There are 13 residues in the CDR3. For the CDR3, the DNA is TGCGCCAGCAAGGGGGGGAGAAGTCAGCCCCAGCATTTT. This encodes CASKGGRSQPQHF.

The chain couples TRBV7-9 to TRBJ1-5; the match to TRBD1 covers 8 bases. Looked up from germline, CDR1 is SEHNR and CDR2 is FQNEAQ (reference sequence). Trimming cost V 4 bases and J 1 base; bases outside gene matches: 9. CDR3 size: 17 residues. CDR3 amino acids: CASSSWTGRTSNQPQHF. Written as DNA, the CDR3 is TGTGCCAGCAGCTCCTGGACAGGGCGGACGAGCAATCAGCCCCAGCATTTT.

The chain has TRBV5-4 and TRBJ2-5; D not resolved. There are 14 residues in the CDR3. Germline loops: CDR1 SGHNT, CDR2 YYREEE (reference sequence). Trimming shortened V by 1 base and J by 1 base, and 8 bases separated the two germline ends. The CDR3 is CASSLSTVQETQYF. CDR3 DNA sequence: TGTGCCAGCAGCTTGAGCACGGTCCAAGAGACCCAGTACTTC.

This rearrangement joins TRBV5-1 to TRBJ2-7; a possible D gene is TRBD2 (6 bases). V dropped 1 base and J dropped 3 bases, with 11 bases sitting between them. Germline CDR1 and CDR2: SGHRS and YFSETQ. The CDR3 contains 14 residues. DNA of the CDR3: TGCGCCAGCAGCTTGCGTCAGACTAGCTACGAGCAGTACTTC. It yields the protein CASSLRQTSYEQYF.